Described below is a single T cell receptor (beta chain) sequence and its context. The antigen is not known. Sequencing was performed with immunoSEQ multiplex PCR; in TCRdb, only in-frame clones are kept and a portion is missing. The repertoire holds around 130,000 clones, with approximately 93% as singletons. The source of the sample is a study of T cell responses to AZD1222 COVID-19 vaccine. At the level of the study: Timing groups of about 4 and about 12 weeks for second doses were pooled.

Findings and limits, study-wide: The peak T cell response came first, and repertoires were sampled only after it. Spike-specific TCR breadth and depth rose after two AZD1222 doses.

The sequencing used peripheral blood, collected on day 0 of AZD1222 vaccination. The clonotype originates from an adult in good health.

CDR3 coding DNA: TGCACCAGCAGCCAAGCCCGAACGGCGGGAGGTAACTACGAGCAGTACTTC. Translated, it gives CTSSQARTAGGNYEQYF. This chain connects TRBV1 to TRBJ2-7; the table's D call of TRBD2 was not tested on the DNA. TRBV1 is listed as a pseudogene. The CDR3 totals 17 residues.